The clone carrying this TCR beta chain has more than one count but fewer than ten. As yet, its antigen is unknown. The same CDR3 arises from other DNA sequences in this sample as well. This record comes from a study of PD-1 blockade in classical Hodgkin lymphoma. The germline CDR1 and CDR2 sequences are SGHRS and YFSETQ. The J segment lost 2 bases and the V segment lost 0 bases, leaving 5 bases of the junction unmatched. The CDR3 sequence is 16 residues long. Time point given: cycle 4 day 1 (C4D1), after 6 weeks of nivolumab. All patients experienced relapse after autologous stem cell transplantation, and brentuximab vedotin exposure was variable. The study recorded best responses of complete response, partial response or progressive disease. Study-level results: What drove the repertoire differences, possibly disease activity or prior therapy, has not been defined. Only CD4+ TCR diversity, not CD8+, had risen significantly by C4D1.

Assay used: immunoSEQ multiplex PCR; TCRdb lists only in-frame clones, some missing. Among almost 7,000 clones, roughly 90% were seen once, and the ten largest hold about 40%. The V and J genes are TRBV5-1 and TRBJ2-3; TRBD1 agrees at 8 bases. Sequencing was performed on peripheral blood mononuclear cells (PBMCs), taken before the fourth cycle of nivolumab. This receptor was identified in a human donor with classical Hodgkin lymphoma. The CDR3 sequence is CASSLATGAPTDTQYF. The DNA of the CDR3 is TGCGCCAGCAGCTTGGCGACAGGGGCTCCCACAGATACGCAGTATTTT. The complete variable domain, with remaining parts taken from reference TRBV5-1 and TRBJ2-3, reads KAGVTQTPRYLIKTRGQQVTLSCSPISGHRSVSWYQQTPGQGLQFLFEYFSETQRNKGNFPGRFSGRQFSNSRSEMNVSTLELGDSALYLCASSLATGAPTDTQYFGPGTRLTVL.